This TCR beta chain was recorded in a study of identical twins (dated by TCRdb to 2016 to 2017). In terms of the full investigation: To test whether fetal clonotypes persist, this study deep-sequenced TCR alpha and beta repertoires from monozygotic twins, from unrelated adults of various ages, and from cord blood. To rule out contamination, replicate twin experiments were performed at different times with different library preparation protocols.

Only healthy Caucasian donors were included. The twin cohort comprised three pairs of female monozygotic twins, all aged about 18 to 29 years. Miltenyi CD45RO+ enrichment and human naive T-cell isolation kits were used to isolate memory (CD45RO+) and naive T cells from PBMC. Library method: 5' RACE. Data came from an Illumina HiSeq 2000. A universal primer binding site was added through template switching, and the final cDNA carried a unique molecular identifier so that TCR cDNA molecules could be counted accurately. Specific primers in the conserved constant-segment region were used to synthesize first-strand cDNA for TCR alpha and beta chains. To control for contamination, every cDNA library was double barcoded, receiving both a SMART-Mk sample barcode and Illumina barcodes. TruSeq adapter sequences, together with Illumina sample barcodes, were added in two successive PCR steps. Sequencing of the TCR alpha and beta cDNA libraries was done on the Illumina HiSeq platform using custom primers. Per the original workflow: Unique molecular identifiers were extracted from raw reads with MiGEC, and CDR3 positions were determined with MiXCR. Recombination models were inferred per individual with the repgenHMM and IGoR tools using an EM algorithm. Shared clonotype analysis was performed with the tcR package in R, normalizing sharing by the product of cloneset sizes. Out-of-frame nonproductive sequences were analyzed to study raw recombination free of thymic and clonal selection effects. In-frame beta chains were kept once TCRdb had trimmed the public reads at Q25 with fastp and called clones with MiXCR. Duplicate CDR3 protein sequences are folded into a single record with the most common DNA and genes. The V and J calls, along with clone size, are taken from TCRdb and not from the paper's own processing. This sample has 200,000 to 250,000 distinct CDR3 sequences in its table, and about an eighth of those were observed once. The ten largest make up about 4.1% of the sample.

The research as a whole found: Conclusions relied on cross-sectional statistical analysis, since the same donors could not be followed over many years. Zero-insertion analyses could be partly confounded by invariant T cells such as MAIT and iNKT, though diverse VJ usage argued against such confounding for most clonotypes. Recombination models systematically underestimated out-of-frame TCR alpha sharing in monozygotic twins but agreed with sharing between unrelated individuals. In beta out-of-frame sequences, excess twin sharing was weaker, because having fewer shared sequences lowered the signal-to-noise ratio. Abundant cord blood beta clonotypes had fewer insertions, young adult naive repertoires showed a similar but weaker trend, and memory repertoires showed no such trend. Compared with coincidental sharing between unrelated individuals, out-of-frame TCR alpha sequences shared between twins had an excess of sequences with low generation probability.

This clonotype was recorded at least ten times. Its antigen is unknown. Per-base qualities were not stored, and no clone one base away is much larger. These sequences were also reported in another study, on yellow fever vaccine responses in identical twins. That second publication adds: The authors reported that the T cell response to vaccination in identical twins appeared partly convergent and partly personalized. Focusing on identical twins, the study followed the T cell clones that responded to the vaccine, and did so with precision.

The sequencing sample was made of memory (CD45RO+) T cells sorted from blood. The cell subset or site label on this specimen signifies: CD45RO+ enriched T cells. The sequence was obtained from a woman aged 18-30 years in good health.

The bases are TGTGCCAGCAGCTTAGTCGGACTAGCGGGAGGGCCAGTAGATACGCAGTATTTT. The encoded protein is CASSLVGLAGGPVDTQYF. The rearranged segments are TRBV11-2 and TRBJ2-3; TRBD2 lines up with 15 middle nucleotides. The CDR3 contains 18 residues, cysteine and phenylalanine counted. The kept DNA is CDR3 alone, 54 bases in frame from the first base. Trimming leaves V shorter by 1 base and J shorter by 5 bases, with the junction holding 7 bases beyond the gene matches. CDR1 SGHAT and CDR2 FQNNGV were looked up in the germline V gene.